What follows is one TCR beta chain and its context. Clones were sequenced by immunoSEQ multiplex PCR, and TCRdb holds only the in-frame ones, with some missing. The profile covers over 200,000 clones, with approximately 86% appearing a single time and around 0.7% taken by the ten largest. There are 16 residues in the CDR3. Germline V CDR1 and CDR2: KGHSH, LQKENI. V dropped 0 bases and J dropped 1 base, with 9 bases sitting between them. This sample stems from a study of blood T cell repertoires in COVID-19. The chain links TRBV18 to TRBJ2-2; D is perhaps TRBD2 (6 bases). The TCR was taken from a human donor in a cohort sampled during active COVID-19. The specimen was peripheral blood. The CDR3: CASSPPRGWNTGELFF. The CDR3 DNA sequence: TGTGCCAGCTCACCACCCCGGGGGTGGAACACCGGGGAGCTGTTTTTT. The full variable domain, in which reference TRBV18 and TRBJ2-2 provide the parts outside the CDR3, is NAGVMQNPRHLVRRRGQEARLRCSPMKGHSHVYWYRQLPEEGLKFMVYLQKENIIDESGMPKERFSAEFPKEGPSILRIQQVVRGDSAAYFCASSPPRGWNTGELFFGEGSRLTVL.